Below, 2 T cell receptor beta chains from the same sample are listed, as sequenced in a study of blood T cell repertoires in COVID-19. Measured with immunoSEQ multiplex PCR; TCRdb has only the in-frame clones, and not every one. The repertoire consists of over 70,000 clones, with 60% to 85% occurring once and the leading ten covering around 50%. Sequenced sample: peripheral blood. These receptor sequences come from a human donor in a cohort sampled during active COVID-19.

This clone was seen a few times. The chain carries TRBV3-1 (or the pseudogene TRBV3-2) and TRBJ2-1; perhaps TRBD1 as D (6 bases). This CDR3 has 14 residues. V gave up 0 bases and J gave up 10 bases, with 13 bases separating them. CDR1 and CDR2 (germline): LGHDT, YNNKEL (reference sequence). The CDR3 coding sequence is TGTGCCAGCAGCCAAGAGTTGCAGGGGAGCGAGCAGTTCTTC. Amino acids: CASSQELQGSEQFF.

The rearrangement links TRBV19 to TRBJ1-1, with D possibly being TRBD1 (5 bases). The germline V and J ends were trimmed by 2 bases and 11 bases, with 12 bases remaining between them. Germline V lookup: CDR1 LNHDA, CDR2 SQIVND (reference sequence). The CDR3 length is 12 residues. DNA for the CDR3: TGTGCCAGTAGTATAACCGGGGGTGGTGCTTTCTTT. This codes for CASSITGGGAFF.